The clone carrying this T cell receptor beta chain was counted between two and nine times. What it binds is not known. The entry originates in a study of human T cells and chemical hapten exposure. Study as a whole: Application of 0.01% DPC to the upper back was done by patch test, with a reading at 6 days. General study findings and limits: Expanded TCRs showed more large CDR3 clusters than pre-sensitization or healthy control sets.

One entry per CDR3 protein, called by TCRdb with MiXCR from the RACE reads. The sample gives 350,000 to 400,000 distinct CDR3 sequences, 5% to 6.5% of which show up once; 2% to 3% is in the top ten. The time point: pre-sensitization, week 0. As to treatment: therapeutic diphenylcyclopropenone sensitization with weekly scalp DPC. Researchers sampled blood before each patch test went on. The TCR was taken from a woman aged 45-65 years with alopecia areata. Some clones in this sample may be carry-over from other donors' samples. Sequenced material: whole blood, taken in connection with sensitization to the hapten diphenylcyclopropenone (DPC).

CDR3 region: CASSYNDVGTDTQYF. Written as DNA, the CDR3 is TGCGCCAGCAGCTACAACGACGTCGGCACAGATACGCAGTATTTT. The chain uses TRBV5-1 and TRBJ2-3; D unresolved. Trimming cost V 3 bases and J 1 base, with 12 bases left between them. In germline, CDR1 is SGHRS, CDR2 YFSETQ. The CDR3 extends over 15 amino acids.